Listed below are T cell receptor beta chains from one sample, sequenced in a study of blood T cell repertoires in COVID-19. Produced via immunoSEQ multiplex PCR; TCRdb's table is partial and in-frame only. The table has around 280,000 clones, 75% to 90% seen once. Specimen: peripheral blood. The receptors were gathered from a woman aged 25 to 39 who had recovered from COVID-19. CDR3s include the opening cysteine and the closing phenylalanine or tryptophan. D genes are given only for firm matches. Some rows mark clone size as missing; the rest say once, few, many or name a class of expanded clone.

v_call	d_call	cdr3_length	clone_size	j_call	cdr3_aa	cdr3_nt
TRBV2	TRBD1	13	-	TRBJ1-3	CASQTGVGNTIYF	TGTGCCAGCCAGACAGGGGTTGGAAACACCATATATTTT
TRBV27	TRBD1	16	-	TRBJ1-6	CASRRQGLSYNSPLHF	TGTGCCAGCAGAAGACAGGGCCTCTCCTATAATTCACCCCTCCACTTT
TRBV29-1	TRBD2	14	-	TRBJ2-1	CSVEGGSSYNEQFF	TGCAGCGTTGAAGGCGGGAGCTCCTACAATGAGCAGTTCTTC
TRBV6-5	TRBD2	15	-	TRBJ2-3	CASNPLAGGADTQYF	TGTGCCAGCAACCCCTTAGCGGGGGGAGCAGATACGCAGTATTTT
TRBV11-3	-	15	-	TRBJ2-1	CASSSPGAGYNEQFF	TGTGCCAGCAGCAGCCCCGGAGCAGGGTACAATGAGCAGTTCTTC
TRBV9	TRBD2	15	few	TRBJ2-3	CASNPGSGSVDTQYF	TGTGCCAGCAACCCGGGTAGCGGGAGTGTAGATACGCAGTATTTT
TRBV11-2	TRBD2	16	-	TRBJ2-2	CASSRPAEGRAGELFF	TGTGCCAGCAGCCGGCCGGCGGAGGGGAGGGCCGGGGAGCTGTTTTTT
TRBV19	-	14	-	TRBJ2-4	CASSPTWGDDIQYF	TGTGCCAGTAGTCCGACATGGGGGGATGACATTCAGTACTTC
TRBV28	-	16	-	TRBJ2-3	CASSLQGAVYTDTQYF	TGTGCCAGCAGTTTACAGGGCGCTGTTTACACAGATACGCAGTATTTT
TRBV3-1/TRBV3-2	TRBD2	16	-	TRBJ2-5	CASSRGVAGGIETQYF	TGTGCCAGCAGCCGGGGAGTAGCGGGAGGGATAGAGACCCAGTACTTC
TRBV2	-	12	-	TRBJ2-7	CASSSGSYEQYF	TGTGCCAGCAGTAGCGGAAGCTACGAGCAGTACTTC
TRBV7-2	-	14	-	TRBJ2-3	CASSSGEITDTQYF	TGTGCCAGCAGCTCAGGGGAAATCACAGATACGCAGTATTTT
TRBV5-4	-	14	-	TRBJ2-1	CASSVPTRMNEQFF	TGTGCCAGCAGCGTACCGACTAGGATGAATGAGCAGTTCTTC
TRBV2	TRBD2	15	once	TRBJ2-5	CASSELAGGQETQYF	TGTGCCAGCAGTGAATTAGCGGGAGGCCAAGAGACCCAGTACTTC
TRBV19	-	14	-	TRBJ1-2	CASSIGSGSDGYTF	TGTGCCAGTAGTATAGGCTCAGGGTCTGACGGCTACACCTTC
TRBV19	-	14	-	TRBJ2-7	CASSQQGSSYEQYF	TGTGCCAGTAGTCAACAGGGTTCCTCCTACGAGCAGTACTTC
TRBV19	-	15	once	TRBJ2-1	CASSRGASSYNEQFF	TGTGCCAGTAGCAGGGGAGCGAGCTCCTACAATGAGCAGTTCTTC
TRBV19	-	14	-	TRBJ2-3	CASSTSSFTDTQYF	TGTGCCAGTAGTACTAGCTCGTTCACAGATACGCAGTATTTT
TRBV2	TRBD2	15	-	TRBJ2-2	CARGRAITNTGELFF	TGTGCCAGAGGGAGGGCCATAACGAACACCGGGGAGCTGTTTTTT
TRBV11-2	-	17	-	TRBJ1-6	CASSLVLRGWGNSPLHF	TGTGCCAGCAGCTTAGTTCTCAGGGGATGGGGTAATTCACCCCTCCACTTT
TRBV18	TRBD1	15	few	TRBJ2-7	CASSAGQGESYEQYF	TGTGCCAGCTCGGCGGGCCAGGGGGAGTCCTACGAGCAGTACTTC
TRBV6-4	-	15	few	TRBJ1-3	CASNSGGGEGNTIYF	TGTGCCAGCAATTCGGGAGGGGGTGAAGGAAACACCATATATTTT
TRBV7-2	-	14	-	TRBJ1-2	CASSFRDTPYGYTF	TGTGCCAGCAGCTTTCGGGACACACCTTATGGCTACACCTTC
TRBV2	TRBD1	15	-	TRBJ2-5	CASRGTGAIQETQYF	TGTGCCAGCAGGGGGACAGGGGCGATCCAAGAGACCCAGTACTTC
TRBV7-2	-	14	-	TRBJ1-5	CASSLESLKLPQHF	TGTGCCAGCAGCTTAGAGTCCTTGAAGCTGCCCCAGCATTTT
TRBV7-9	TRBD1	13	-	TRBJ1-1	CASGTGGGTEAFF	TGTGCCAGTGGGACAGGGGGCGGCACTGAAGCTTTCTTT
TRBV7-6	-	16	-	TRBJ2-1	CASSLGGGLMYNEQFF	TGTGCCAGCAGCTTAGGGGGCGGCCTTATGTACAATGAGCAGTTCTTC
TRBV6-1	TRBD2	20	-	TRBJ2-2	CASSEPVAGTSGINTGELFF	TGTGCCAGCAGTGAGCCGGTGGCCGGGACTAGCGGAATAAACACCGGGGAGCTGTTTTTT
TRBV7-2	-	19	once	TRBJ1-1	CASSPRGGSVGGYGAEAFF	TGTGCCAGCAGCCCCAGAGGAGGCAGCGTAGGAGGTTATGGCGCTGAAGCTTTCTTT
TRBV5-1	-	14	-	TRBJ2-1	CASSLAGVANEQFF	TGCGCCAGCAGCTTGGCGGGGGTAGCCAATGAGCAGTTCTTC
TRBV12-3/TRBV12-4	-	13	-	TRBJ1-2	CASGYGGQVDYTF	TGTGCCAGCGGCTATGGGGGCCAGGTAGACTACACCTTC
TRBV3-1/TRBV3-2	-	15	-	TRBJ2-3	CASSRGVPSTDTQYF	TGTGCCAGCAGCCGGGGGGTCCCCAGCACAGATACGCAGTATTTT
TRBV28	TRBD1	14	-	TRBJ2-7	CASSGRDRGFEQYF	TGTGCCAGCAGTGGCCGGGACAGGGGCTTCGAGCAGTACTTC
TRBV7-9	TRBD1	16	-	TRBJ2-5	CASSERMTGLGETQYF	TGTGCCAGCAGCGAACGTATGACAGGGCTGGGGGAGACCCAGTACTTC
TRBV19	-	15	-	TRBJ2-1	CASSVVGSSYNEQFF	TGTGCCAGTAGTGTAGTAGGGAGCTCCTACAATGAGCAGTTCTTC
TRBV2	-	16	-	TRBJ2-5	CASSELGQGSQETQYF	TGTGCCAGCAGTGAATTAGGTCAGGGGTCCCAAGAGACCCAGTACTTC
TRBV7-3	-	14	-	TRBJ2-1	CASSLPGLRDEQFF	TGTGCCAGCAGCTTACCGGGACTCCGCGATGAGCAGTTCTTC
TRBV25-1	-	10	once	TRBJ2-1	CASGHNEQFF	TGTGCCAGCGGCCACAATGAGCAGTTCTTC
TRBV11-2	TRBD1	14	-	TRBJ2-7	CASSLLTGGAEQYF	TGTGCCAGCAGCTTATTGACAGGGGGCGCCGAGCAGTACTTC
TRBV21-1	-	14	-	TRBJ2-5	CASSEQGPEETQYF	TGTGCCAGCAGCGAACAGGGCCCGGAAGAGACCCAGTACTTC
TRBV7-2	TRBD1	15	-	TRBJ2-3	CASSSGTGGEDTQYF	TGTGCCAGCAGCTCCGGGACAGGGGGCGAAGATACGCAGTATTTT
TRBV7-2	TRBD1	14	-	TRBJ1-1	CASSVDRGNTEAFF	TGTGCCAGCAGTGTAGACAGGGGGAACACTGAAGCTTTCTTT
TRBV11-2	-	18	-	TRBJ2-3	CASSLDLTAGGDTDTQYF	TGTGCCAGCAGCTTAGATTTAACAGCGGGCGGAGACACAGATACGCAGTATTTT
TRBV27	-	13	-	TRBJ2-7	CASSHGSAYEQYF	TGTGCCAGCAGTCATGGCTCTGCCTACGAGCAGTACTTC